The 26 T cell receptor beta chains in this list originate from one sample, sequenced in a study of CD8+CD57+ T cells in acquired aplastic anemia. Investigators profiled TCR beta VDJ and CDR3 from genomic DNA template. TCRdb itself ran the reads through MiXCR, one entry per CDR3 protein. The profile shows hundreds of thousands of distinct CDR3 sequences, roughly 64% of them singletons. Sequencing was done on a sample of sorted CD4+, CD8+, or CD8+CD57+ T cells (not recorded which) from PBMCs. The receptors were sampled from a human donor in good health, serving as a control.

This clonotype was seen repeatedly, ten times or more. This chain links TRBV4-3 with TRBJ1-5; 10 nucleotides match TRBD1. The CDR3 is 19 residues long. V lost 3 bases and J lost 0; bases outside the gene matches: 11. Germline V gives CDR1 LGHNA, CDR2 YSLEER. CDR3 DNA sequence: TGCGCCAGCAGCCAGCGGTTCGTCGGGACAGGGGTTAGCAATCAGCCCCAGCATTTT. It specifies CASSQRFVGTGVSNQPQHF.

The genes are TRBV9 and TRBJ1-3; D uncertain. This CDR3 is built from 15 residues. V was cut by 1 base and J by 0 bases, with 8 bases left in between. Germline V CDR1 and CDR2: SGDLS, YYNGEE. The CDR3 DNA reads TGTGCCAGCAGCGTATTGGGTGGCTCTGGAAACACCATATATTTT. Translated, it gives CASSVLGGSGNTIYF. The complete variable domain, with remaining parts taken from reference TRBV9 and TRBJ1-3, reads DSGVTQTPKHLITATGQRVTLRCSPRSGDLSVYWYQQSLDQGLQFLIQYYNGEERAKGNILERFSAQQFPDLHSELNLSSLELGDSALYFCASSVLGGSGNTIYFGEGSWLTVV.

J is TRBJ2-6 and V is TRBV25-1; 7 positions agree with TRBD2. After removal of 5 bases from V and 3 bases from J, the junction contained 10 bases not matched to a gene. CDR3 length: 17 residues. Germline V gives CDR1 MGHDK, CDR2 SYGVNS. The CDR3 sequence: CASSSLAEGSGANVLTF. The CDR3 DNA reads TGTGCCAGCAGTAGTCTAGCGGAAGGAAGTGGGGCCAACGTCCTGACTTTC. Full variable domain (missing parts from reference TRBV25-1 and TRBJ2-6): EADIYQTPRYLVIGTGKKITLECSQTMGHDKMYWYQQDPGMELHLIHYSYGVNSTEKGDLSSESTVSRIRTEHFPLTLESARPSHTSQYLCASSSLAEGSGANVLTFGAGSRLTVL.

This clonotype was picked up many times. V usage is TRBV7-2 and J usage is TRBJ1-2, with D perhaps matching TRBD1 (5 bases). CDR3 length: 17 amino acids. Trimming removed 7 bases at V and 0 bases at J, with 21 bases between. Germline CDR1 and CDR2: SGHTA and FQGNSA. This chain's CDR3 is CASIPGQRRGPNYGYTF. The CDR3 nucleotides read TGTGCCAGCATCCCTGGACAACGCCGAGGCCCTAACTATGGCTACACCTTC. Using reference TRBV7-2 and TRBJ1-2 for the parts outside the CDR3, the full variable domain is GAGVSQSPSNKVTEKGKDVELRCDPISGHTALYWYRQSLGQGLEFLIYFQGNSAPDKSGLPSDRFSAERTGGSVSTLTIQRTQQEDSAVYLCASIPGQRRGPNYGYTFGSGTRLTVV.

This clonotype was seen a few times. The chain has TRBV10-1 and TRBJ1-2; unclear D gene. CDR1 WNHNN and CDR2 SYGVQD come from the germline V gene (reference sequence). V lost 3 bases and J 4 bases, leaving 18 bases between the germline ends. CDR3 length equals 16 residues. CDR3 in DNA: TGCGCCAGCAGTGAAAGAGCAAGCAGAGACGCCTATGGCTACACCTTC. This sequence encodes CASSERASRDAYGYTF.

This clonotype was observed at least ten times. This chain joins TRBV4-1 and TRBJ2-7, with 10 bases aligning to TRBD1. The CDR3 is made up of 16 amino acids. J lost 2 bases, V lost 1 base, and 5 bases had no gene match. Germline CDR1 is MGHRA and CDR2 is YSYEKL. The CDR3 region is CASSQAKGQGTYEQYF. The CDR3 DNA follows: TGCGCCAGCAGCCAAGCTAAGGGACAGGGGACCTACGAGCAGTACTTC.

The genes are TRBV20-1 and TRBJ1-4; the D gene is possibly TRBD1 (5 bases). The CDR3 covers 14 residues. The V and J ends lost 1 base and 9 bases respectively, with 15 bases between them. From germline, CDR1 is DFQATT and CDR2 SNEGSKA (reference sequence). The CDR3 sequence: CSARVSSGAKKLFF. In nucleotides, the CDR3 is TGCAGTGCTAGAGTCAGCTCTGGGGCCAAAAAACTGTTTTTT.

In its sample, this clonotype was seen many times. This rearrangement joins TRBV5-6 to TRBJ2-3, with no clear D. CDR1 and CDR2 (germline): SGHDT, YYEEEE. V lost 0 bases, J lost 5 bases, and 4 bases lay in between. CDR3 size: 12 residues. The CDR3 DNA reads TGTGCCAGCAGCTTGGAAGGAGATACGCAGTATTTT. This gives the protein CASSLEGDTQYF. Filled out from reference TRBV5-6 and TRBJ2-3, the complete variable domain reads DAGVTQSPTHLIKTRGQQVTLRCSPKSGHDTVSWYQQALGQGPQFIFQYYEEEERQRGNFPDRFSGHQFPNYSSELNVNALLLGDSALYLCASSLEGDTQYFGPGTRLTVL.

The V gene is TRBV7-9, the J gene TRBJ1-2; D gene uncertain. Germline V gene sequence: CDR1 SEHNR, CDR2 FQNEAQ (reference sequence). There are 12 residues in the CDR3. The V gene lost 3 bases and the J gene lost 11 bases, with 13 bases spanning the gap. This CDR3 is CASSFSFSGYTF. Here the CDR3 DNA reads TGTGCCAGCAGCTTCAGCTTTTCTGGATACACCTTC. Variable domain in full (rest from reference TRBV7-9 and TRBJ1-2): DTGVSQNPRHKITKRGQNVTFRCDPISEHNRLYWYRQTLGQGPEFLTYFQNEAQLEKSRLLSDRFSAERPKGSFSTLEIQRTEQGDSAMYLCASSFSFSGYTFGSGTRLTVV.

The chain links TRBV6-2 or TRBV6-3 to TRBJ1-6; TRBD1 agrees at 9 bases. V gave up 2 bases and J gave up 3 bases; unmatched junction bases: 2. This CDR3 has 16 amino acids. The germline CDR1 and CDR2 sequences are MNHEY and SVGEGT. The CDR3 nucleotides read TGTGCCAGCAGTTACCCGGGACAGGGCTATAATTCACCCCTCCACTTT. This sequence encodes CASSYPGQGYNSPLHF.

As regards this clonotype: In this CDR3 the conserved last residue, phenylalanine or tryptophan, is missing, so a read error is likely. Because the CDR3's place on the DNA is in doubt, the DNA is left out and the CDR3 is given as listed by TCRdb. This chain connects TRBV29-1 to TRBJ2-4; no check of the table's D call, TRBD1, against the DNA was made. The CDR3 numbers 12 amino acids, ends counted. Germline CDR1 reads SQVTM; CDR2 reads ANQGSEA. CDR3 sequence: CSRGVSRGVQTL.

CDR3 loop: CAISESGQGNNEQYF. In DNA form, the CDR3 reads TGTGCCATCAGTGAGTCAGGACAGGGGAACAACGAGCAGTACTTC. This rearrangement joins TRBV10-3 to TRBJ2-7, with 9 bases identical to TRBD1. V was pared by 0 bases and J by 5 bases, with 5 bases of the junction left unmatched. The length of the CDR3 is 15 residues. Per germline, CDR1 ENHRY and CDR2 SYGVKD.

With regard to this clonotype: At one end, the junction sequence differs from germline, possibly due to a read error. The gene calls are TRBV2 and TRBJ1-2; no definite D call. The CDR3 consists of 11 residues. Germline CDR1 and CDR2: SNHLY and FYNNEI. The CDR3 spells CASGDNNGYTF. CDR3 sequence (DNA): TGTGCCAGCGGAGATAACAATGGCTACACGTTC.

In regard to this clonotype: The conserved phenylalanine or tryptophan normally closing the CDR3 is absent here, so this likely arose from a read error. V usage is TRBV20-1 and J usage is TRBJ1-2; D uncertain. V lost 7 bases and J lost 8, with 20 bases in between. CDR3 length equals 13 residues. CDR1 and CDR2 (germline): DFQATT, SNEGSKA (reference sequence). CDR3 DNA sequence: TGCAGTGTTCCTCGACGGGTGGCGGCCGGCTACACCTCC. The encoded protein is CSVPRRVAAGYTS.

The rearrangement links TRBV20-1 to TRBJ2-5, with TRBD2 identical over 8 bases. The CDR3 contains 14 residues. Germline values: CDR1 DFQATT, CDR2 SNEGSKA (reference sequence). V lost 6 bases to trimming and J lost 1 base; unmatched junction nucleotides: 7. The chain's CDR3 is CSATSGQVQETQYF. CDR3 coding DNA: TGCAGTGCCACTAGCGGACAAGTCCAAGAGACCCAGTACTTC.

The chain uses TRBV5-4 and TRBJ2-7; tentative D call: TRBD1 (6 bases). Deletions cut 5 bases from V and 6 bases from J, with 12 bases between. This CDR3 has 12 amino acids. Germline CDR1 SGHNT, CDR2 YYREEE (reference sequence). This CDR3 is CASSRDRLEQYF. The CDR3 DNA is TGTGCCAGCAGTCGTGACAGGCTCGAGCAGTACTTC.

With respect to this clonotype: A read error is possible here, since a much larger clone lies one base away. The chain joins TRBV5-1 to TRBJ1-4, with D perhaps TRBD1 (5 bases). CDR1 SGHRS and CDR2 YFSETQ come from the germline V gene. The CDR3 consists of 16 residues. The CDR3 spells CASSSGPYSTDEKLFF. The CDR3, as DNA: TGCGCCAGCAGCTCGGGACCCTACTCAACTGATGAAAAACTGTTTTTT.

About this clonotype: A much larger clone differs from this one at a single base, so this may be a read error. The CDR3 here is CARSRRQAMREKLFF. The DNA of the CDR3 is TGTGCCCGCAGCCGAAGACAGGCTATGAGGGAAAAACTGTTTTTT. V and J are TRBV3-1 and TRBJ1-4, with D perhaps TRBD1 (6 bases). The CDR3 length is 15 residues. The germline V gene encodes CDR1 LGHDT and CDR2 YNNKEL (reference sequence).

The CDR3 protein is CSASGDRGYEQYF. CDR3 in DNA: TGCAGTGCTAGTGGGGACAGGGGGTACGAGCAGTACTTC. The rearrangement uses TRBV20-1 and TRBJ2-7; 11 nucleotides agree with TRBD1. CDR1 and CDR2 (germline): DFQATT, SNEGSKA (reference sequence). Losses at the gene ends were 3 bases for V and 4 bases for J; bases not matched to a gene: 2. This CDR3 has 13 residues.

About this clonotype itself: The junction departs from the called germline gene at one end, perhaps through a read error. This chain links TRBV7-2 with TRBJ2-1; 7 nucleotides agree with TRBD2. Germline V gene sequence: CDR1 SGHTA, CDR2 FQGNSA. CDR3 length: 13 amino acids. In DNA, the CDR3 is TGTGCCAGCGGCTTGATTGGGGGGGGGGAGCAGTTCTTC. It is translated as CASGLIGGGEQFF.

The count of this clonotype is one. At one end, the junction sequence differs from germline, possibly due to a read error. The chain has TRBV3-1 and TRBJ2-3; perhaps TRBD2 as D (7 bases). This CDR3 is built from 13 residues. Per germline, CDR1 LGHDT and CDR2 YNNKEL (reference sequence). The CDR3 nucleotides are TGTGCCAGCAGCCAAGATGTGTGGGGGGGGGCCTCTTTT. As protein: CASSQDVWGGASF.

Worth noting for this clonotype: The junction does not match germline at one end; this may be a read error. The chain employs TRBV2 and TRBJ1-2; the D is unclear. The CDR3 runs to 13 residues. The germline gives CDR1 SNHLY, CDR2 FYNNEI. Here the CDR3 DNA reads TGTGCCAGCAGTGTTTGGTGGAGCAAGGGCTACCCTTTC. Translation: CASSVWWSKGYPF.

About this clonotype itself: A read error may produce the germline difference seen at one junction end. CDR3 sequence: CAISSSGARHEQYF. Here the CDR3 DNA reads TGTGCCATCAGTTCTAGCGGGGCGAGGCACGAGCAGTACTTC. This sequence joins TRBV6-1 and TRBJ2-7; the match to TRBD2 covers 9 bases. Looked up from germline, CDR1 is MNHNS and CDR2 is SASEGT. The CDR3 is 14 residues long.

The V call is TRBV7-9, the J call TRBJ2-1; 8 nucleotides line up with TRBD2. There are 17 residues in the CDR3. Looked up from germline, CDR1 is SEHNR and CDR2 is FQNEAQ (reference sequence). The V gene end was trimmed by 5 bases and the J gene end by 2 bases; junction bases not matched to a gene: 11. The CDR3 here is CASSQNTGGGTYNEQFF. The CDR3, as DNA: TGTGCCAGCAGCCAGAACACGGGGGGGGGTACCTACAATGAGCAGTTCTTC.

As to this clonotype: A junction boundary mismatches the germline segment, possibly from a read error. CDR3 coding DNA: TGTGCCACCAGCGATTCTAGTGTGGATACGCAGTATTTT. Amino acid sequence: CATSDSSVDTQYF. The chain uses TRBV24-1 and TRBJ2-3, with D unclear. Germline values: CDR1 KGHDR, CDR2 SFDVKD. The CDR3 has 13 amino acids.

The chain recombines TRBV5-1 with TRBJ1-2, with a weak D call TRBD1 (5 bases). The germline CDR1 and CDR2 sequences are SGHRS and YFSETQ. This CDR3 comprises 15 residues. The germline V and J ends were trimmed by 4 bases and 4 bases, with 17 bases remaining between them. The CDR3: CASSQGRGTIYGYTF. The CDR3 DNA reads TGCGCCAGCAGCCAAGGGAGGGGAACTATCTATGGCTACACCTTC.